This T cell receptor beta chain emerged from a study of blood T cell repertoires in COVID-19. The table came from immunoSEQ multiplex PCR; TCRdb's copy has only in-frame clones and leaves some out. Found here are roughly 250,000 clones, 83% of them singletons; the top ten hold approximately 3.8%. V was clipped by 5 bases and J by 7 bases, with 14 bases between them. Germline CDR1 SEHNR, CDR2 FQNEAQ (reference sequence). CDR3 length: 14 residues. The TCR was taken from a woman in her thirties or forties who had been exposed to COVID-19. Sequenced sample: PBMCs or T cells enriched from blood (not recorded which). The chain carries TRBV7-9 and TRBJ1-4; unclear D gene. The CDR3 here is CASSPLKPGEKLFF. The DNA for the CDR3 is TGTGCCAGCAGCCCGTTGAAGCCGGGTGAAAAACTGTTTTTT.